These T cell receptor beta chains were read from a single sample in a study of shared clonotypes between healthy human individuals. The protocol was immunoSEQ multiplex PCR, while the TCRdb copy is restricted to in-frame clones and leaves out a portion. In the table there are hundreds of thousands of clones, approximately 79% of which are singletons. Sequencing was carried out using memory CD4+ T cells sorted from blood. The source is a woman aged 25 to 45 in good health. Each CDR3 is given with its conserved first and last residue. D genes are given only for firm matches. Not every row has a clone size; where given, it reads once, few, many or a size class.

clone size	CDR3 length	D gene	V gene	J gene	CDR3 DNA	CDR3 protein
.	14	.	TRBV7-9	TRBJ1-4	TGTGCCAGCAGCTCGCAGGCAACTAATGAAAAACTGTTTTTT	CASSSQATNEKLFF
.	14	TRBD1	TRBV7-2	TRBJ2-5	TGTGCCAGCAGCTTAGATCAGGGGGAAGAGACCCAGTACTTC	CASSLDQGEETQYF
once	13	.	TRBV6-5	TRBJ2-3	TGTGCCACCTTGTCCGGAATCACAGATACGCAGTATTTT	CATLSGITDTQYF
.	16	.	TRBV7-6	TRBJ1-4	TGTGCCAGCAGCCCTTGGACTGGAGCGGCTAATGAAAAACTGTTTTTT	CASSPWTGAANEKLFF
.	12	.	TRBV15	TRBJ2-1	TGTGCCACCAGCAGAGAGGGGAATGAGCAGTTCTTC	CATSREGNEQFF
.	15	.	TRBV30	TRBJ2-7	TGTGCCTGGACCTACAGGGGGGGATATTCCTACGAGCAGTACTTC	CAWTYRGGYSYEQYF
.	15	.	TRBV27	TRBJ2-7	TGTGCCAGCAGTCGGACAGTCCTCAGCTCCTACGAGCAGTACTTC	CASSRTVLSSYEQYF
once	15	.	TRBV27	TRBJ1-2	TGTGCCAGCAGTCCCGAATTGGACGGCGCCTATGGCTACACCTTC	CASSPELDGAYGYTF
.	16	TRBD2	TRBV7-9	TRBJ2-1	TGTGCCAGCAGCCTAAACCTAGCGGGAGCCTACAATGAGCAGTTCTTC	CASSLNLAGAYNEQFF
few	14	.	TRBV18	TRBJ1-2	TGTGCCAGCTCAGTCGTTCAGGGGATGGATGGCTACACCTTC	CASSVVQGMDGYTF
.	11	.	TRBV30	TRBJ2-2	TGTGCCTGGACGCGAGCCGGGGAGCTGTTTTTT	CAWTRAGELFF
.	14	.	TRBV7-9	TRBJ2-1	TGTGCCAGCAGCTTAGTCACCACCGTGTATGAGCAGTTCTTC	CASSLVTTVYEQFF
.	13	.	TRBV14	TRBJ1-1	TGTGCCAGCAGCCAAGTGAGGGACGGTGAAGCTTTCTTT	CASSQVRDGEAFF
few	15	.	TRBV7-3	TRBJ2-1	TGTGCCAGCAGCTTAACGCCCGGCCTCTACAATGAGCAGTTCTTC	CASSLTPGLYNEQFF
once	15	.	TRBV27	TRBJ1-4	TGTGCCAGCAGTTCCCCGACAGGCGGACGGGAAAAACTGTTTTTT	CASSSPTGGREKLFF
.	17	TRBD2	TRBV19	TRBJ2-4	TGTGCCAGTAGTATAGCGCGGACTAGCGGGAACCAAAACATTCAGTACTTC	CASSIARTSGNQNIQYF
.	18	TRBD2	TRBV7-9	TRBJ2-7	TGTGCCAGCAGCTTAGATCTTCCTAGCGGGAGTAGTTACTACGAGCAGTACTTC	CASSLDLPSGSSYYEQYF
.	17	TRBD1	TRBV28	TRBJ1-5	TGTGCCAGCCTCCCGGGACAGGGTGCTGGGAGCAATCAGCCCCAGCATTTT	CASLPGQGAGSNQPQHF
.	13	.	TRBV5-6	TRBJ1-2	TGTGCCAGCAGCTTGTCTGATGGGAACGGCTACACCTTC	CASSLSDGNGYTF
many	15	.	TRBV5-1	TRBJ1-2	TGCGCCAGCAGCTTGGATTCGCAGGGGCACTATGGCTACACCTTC	CASSLDSQGHYGYTF
.	13	.	TRBV10-2	TRBJ1-5	TGCGCCAGCAGTGTAGGGGCCGGGCAGCCCCAGCATTTT	CASSVGAGQPQHF
.	12	.	TRBV5-6	TRBJ1-2	TGTGCCAGCCTCGGAGGTGGAGGTGGCTACACCTTC	CASLGGGGGYTF
.	14	TRBD1	TRBV30	TRBJ1-4	TGTGCCTGGAGCGCAACAGGGGTAAATGAAAAACTGTTTTTT	CAWSATGVNEKLFF
.	13	.	TRBV19	TRBJ2-1	TGTGCCAGTAGTCCACTCTCCTACAATGAGCAGTTCTTC	CASSPLSYNEQFF
.	18	TRBD2	TRBV9	TRBJ2-7	TGTGCCAGCAGCGTCGGGACAGCCGGACTAGCGGGAGTCGGGGAGCAGTACTTC	CASSVGTAGLAGVGEQYF
few	14	.	TRBV11-2	TRBJ2-7	TGTGCCAGCAGCTTCGGTTCCTCCACCTACGAGCAGTACTTC	CASSFGSSTYEQYF
.	19	TRBD2	TRBV19	TRBJ2-6	TGTGCCAGTACCCACAGGGCCGCTAGCGGGAGCGCCGGGGCCAACGTCCTGACTTTC	CASTHRAASGSAGANVLTF
.	12	.	TRBV18	TRBJ1-1	TGTGCCAGCTCCCCGGGGTTAATTGAAGCTTTCTTT	CASSPGLIEAFF
.	13	.	TRBV14	TRBJ2-5	TGTGCCAGCAGCCAAAACTTCCAAGAGACCCAGTACTTC	CASSQNFQETQYF
once	17	TRBD2	TRBV5-1	TRBJ2-1	TGCGCCAGCAGCTTGACCATAACTAGCGGGAGGGCCGATGAGCAGTTCTTC	CASSLTITSGRADEQFF
.	13	.	TRBV7-2	TRBJ1-1	TGTGCCAGCAGCTTAGTCCCCGACACTGAAGCTTTCTTT	CASSLVPDTEAFF
.	12	.	TRBV10-3	TRBJ1-2	TGTGCCATCAGTGACCTCAGATCTGGCTACACCTTC	CAISDLRSGYTF
few	16	.	TRBV25-1	TRBJ2-1	TGTGCCAGCAGTGGGAATCTACCTAGCTCCTACAATGAGCAGTTCTTC	CASSGNLPSSYNEQFF
.	14	.	TRBV27	TRBJ1-5	TGTGCCAGCAGGCAAGGGGGGGCGCGAGGGCCCCAGCATTTT	CASRQGGARGPQHF
.	13	.	TRBV28	TRBJ1-2	TGTGCCAGCCGTAAACCGACGATCTATGGCTACACCTTC	CASRKPTIYGYTF
.	17	.	TRBV4-1	TRBJ1-5	TGCGCCAGCAGCCAAGTGACCGGGGGGTGGAGGGATCAGCCCCAGCATTTT	CASSQVTGGWRDQPQHF
.	14	.	TRBV5-1	TRBJ1-3	TGCGCCAGCAGCTCGGGGACGACTGGAAACACCATATATTTT	CASSSGTTGNTIYF
.	18	TRBD1	TRBV28	TRBJ1-1	TGTGCCAGCAGTTTCTACACACTTCAGGGGGCAGTGGTCACTGAAGCTTTCTTT	CASSFYTLQGAVVTEAFF
.	19	TRBD2	TRBV27	TRBJ2-6	TGTGCCAGCAGCCATACGGGACTAGCGGGCGGCTCTGGGGCCAACGTCCTGACTTTC	CASSHTGLAGGSGANVLTF
.	15	.	TRBV11-2	TRBJ1-1	TGTGCCAGCAGCTTAAGTGGCCGCATGAACACTGAAGCTTTCTTT	CASSLSGRMNTEAFF
.	14	.	TRBV6-5	TRBJ2-1	TGTGCCAGCAGTTACTCGATGGGGTACAATGAGCAGTTCTTC	CASSYSMGYNEQFF
.	15	TRBD1	TRBV27	TRBJ2-7	TGTGCCAGCAGTCCCGGACAGGGTAGGCTCTACGAGCAGTACTTC	CASSPGQGRLYEQYF
once	13	.	TRBV2	TRBJ1-5	TGTGCCAGCGGGGAGAGGGTTAGTCAGCCCCAGCATTTT	CASGERVSQPQHF
few	13	.	TRBV7-2	TRBJ2-5	TGTGCCAGCAGCTACAACAGGGCGGAGACCCAGTACTTC	CASSYNRAETQYF
few	14	.	TRBV4-2	TRBJ2-1	TGTGCCAGCAGGGCGGGCTCGTGGGATGGTGAGCAGTTCTTC	CASRAGSWDGEQFF
.	13	.	TRBV10-1	TRBJ2-1	TGCGCCAGCAGTGATCCGCCGCTAAATGAGCAGTTCTTC	CASSDPPLNEQFF
.	18	TRBD2	TRBV11-2	TRBJ2-2	TGTGCCAGCAGATGGGGGACAGGGACTAGCGGAAACACCGGGGAGCTGTTTTTT	CASRWGTGTSGNTGELFF
.	16	TRBD1	TRBV28	TRBJ1-2	TGTGCCAGCAGTTTATCCGGACAGGGGCCGAACTATGGCTACACCTTC	CASSLSGQGPNYGYTF
few	22	TRBD2	TRBV18	TRBJ2-1	TGTGCCAGCTCACCTGAAACCGGGGGACTTGCGGGAGGGCCTACTAATTACAATGAGCAGTTCTTC	CASSPETGGLAGGPTNYNEQFF
.	14	TRBD1	TRBV30	TRBJ1-1	TGTGCCTGGACGACAGGGGGGCTTAACACTGAAGCTTTCTTT	CAWTTGGLNTEAFF
many	14	TRBD1	TRBV5-1	TRBJ1-5	TGCGCCAGCAGCACCGGACAGGGGGAGCAGCCCCAGCATTTT	CASSTGQGEQPQHF
.	14	.	TRBV19	TRBJ1-3	TGTGCCAGTACGGGGGGCCTCTCTGGAAACACCATATATTTT	CASTGGLSGNTIYF
.	15	TRBD1	TRBV7-9	TRBJ2-7	TGTGCCAGCAGCCCGAGGACAGGGGGGACCTACGAGCAGTACTTC	CASSPRTGGTYEQYF
.	14	.	TRBV7-2	TRBJ2-7	TGTGCCAGCAGCCGGACTCATTCTTCCTACGAGCAGTACTTC	CASSRTHSSYEQYF
.	15	TRBD2	TRBV2	TRBJ2-1	TGTGCCAGCAAGGGAAGCGGGAGTAGAGGCAATGAGCAGTTCTTC	CASKGSGSRGNEQFF
.	15	TRBD2	TRBV7-9	TRBJ2-1	TGTGCCAGCAGCCCTCGAGTAGCGGGAGGGGATGAGCAGTTCTTC	CASSPRVAGGDEQFF
.	13	.	TRBV29-1	TRBJ2-5	TGCAGCGCATACAGGAGGATGGGGGAGACCCAGTACTTC	CSAYRRMGETQYF